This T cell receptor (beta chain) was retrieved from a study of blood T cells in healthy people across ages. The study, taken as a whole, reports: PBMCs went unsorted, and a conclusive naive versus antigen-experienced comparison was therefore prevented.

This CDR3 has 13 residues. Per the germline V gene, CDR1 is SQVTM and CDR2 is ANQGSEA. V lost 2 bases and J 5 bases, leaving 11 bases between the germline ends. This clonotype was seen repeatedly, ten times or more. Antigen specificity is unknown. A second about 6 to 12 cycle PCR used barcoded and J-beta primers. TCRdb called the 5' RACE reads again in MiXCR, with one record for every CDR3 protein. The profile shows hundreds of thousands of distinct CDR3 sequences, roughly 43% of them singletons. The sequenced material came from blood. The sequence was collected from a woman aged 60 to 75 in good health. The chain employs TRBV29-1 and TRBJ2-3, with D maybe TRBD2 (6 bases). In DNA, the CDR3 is TGCAGCGTTGAAAGGCAGGGAGGAGATACGCAGTATTTT. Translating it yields CSVERQGGDTQYF.